Below are 30 T cell receptor beta chains sequenced from a single sample in a study of response to subunit inactivated influenza vaccine. TCRdb ran MiXCR on the RT-PCR reads and lists one entry per CDR3 protein. Counted here are approximately 500,000 distinct CDR3 sequences, 10% to 15% occurring once; the ten biggest clones make up approximately 14%. The sample was PBMCs from blood, taken 45 days after vaccination. All receptors come from a middle-aged man who received an inactivated influenza vaccine.

This chain uses TRBV19 with TRBJ1-1, with no clear D. There are 13 residues in the CDR3. Germline V gene lookup returns CDR1 LNHDA and CDR2 SQIVND (reference sequence). V lost 6 bases and J lost 0, with 8 bases in between. As DNA, the CDR3 is TGTGCCAGTAGGATGGCCGTGAACACTGAAGCTTTCTTT. As protein: CASRMAVNTEAFF.

At least ten counts were recorded for this clonotype. The V call is TRBV29-1, the J call TRBJ2-5; TRBD2 might be the D (6 bases). The CDR3 sequence is 13 residues long. V was clipped by 6 bases and J by 2 bases, with 13 bases between them. CDR1 SQVTM and CDR2 ANQGSEA come from the germline V gene. The CDR3 nucleotides read TGCAGCGTCGGGGGTGCCCCTCAAGAGACCCAGTACTTC. Translated: CSVGGAPQETQYF.

The chain recombines TRBV12-3 or TRBV12-4 with TRBJ2-3, with D possibly called TRBD1 or TRBD2 (6 bases each). V was clipped by 3 bases and J by 5 bases, with 12 bases between them. The CDR3 runs to 14 residues. CDR3 sequence: CASSFGGHEDTQYF. Written as DNA, the CDR3 is TGTGCCAGCAGTTTTGGGGGGCATGAAGATACGCAGTATTTT.

As concerns this clonotype: One end of the junction does not line up with germline, which may come from a read error. The chain is built from TRBV12-3 or TRBV12-4 and TRBJ2-7; D ambiguous. This CDR3 spans 11 amino acids. The CDR3 region has the DNA TGTGACAGCAGTTCCGGTCTAATGCAGTACTTC. Amino acids: CDSSSGLMQYF.

This clonotype turned up a few times. The chain is built from TRBV20-1 and TRBJ2-7; 8 nucleotides agree with TRBD2. This CDR3 contains 14 residues. Germline V gives CDR1 DFQATT, CDR2 SNEGSKA (reference sequence). The ends lost 2 bases at V and 0 bases at J; junction bases unmatched: 3. In DNA, the CDR3 is TGCAGTGCTAGATCCCTAGCGGGCTCCTACGAGCAGTACTTC. Protein sequence: CSARSLAGSYEQYF.

This clonotype came up many times. The rearrangement joins TRBV29-1 to TRBJ2-2, with a tentative D call TRBD1 (6 bases). The ends were cut back, 4 bases at V and 8 bases at J, with 11 bases in the middle. This CDR3 spans 12 amino acids. CDR1 and CDR2 from the germline V gene are SQVTM and ANQGSEA. DNA for the CDR3: TGCAGCGTTGGGACAGTGGGGGGGGAGCTGTTTTTT. Its translation is CSVGTVGGELFF.

This clonotype was seen only a few times. The CDR3 sequence: CASSTTRNAYEQYF. The CDR3 DNA follows: TGTGCCAGCTCTACCACTAGGAATGCCTACGAGCAGTACTTC. The chain uses TRBV18 and TRBJ2-7, with D maybe TRBD2 (5 bases). Trimming shortened V by 6 bases and J by 2 bases, and 14 bases separated the two germline ends. Germline V gives CDR1 KGHSH, CDR2 LQKENI. CDR3 length equals 14 residues.

This clonotype is medium-sized in the sample. The rearrangement links TRBV12-3 or TRBV12-4 to TRBJ2-1; no reliable D call. V was shortened by 6 bases and J by 4 bases, with 4 bases between the two germline ends. The CDR3 covers 11 residues. DNA for the CDR3: TGTGCCAGCAGCTCGTACAATGAGCAGTTCTTC. It encodes CASSSYNEQFF.

There are many counts of this clonotype. The chain recombines TRBV9 with TRBJ2-2; TRBD2 aligns across 11 bases. CDR3 size: 16 residues. The V and J ends lost 0 bases and 4 bases, in that order; junction bases with no gene match: 2. Germline-derived CDR1 and CDR2 are SGDLS and YYNGEE. CDR3 in DNA: TGTGCCAGCAGCGTAGATAGCGGGAGGGCCACCGGGGAGCTGTTTTTT. Its translation: CASSVDSGRATGELFF.

This clonotype turned up a few times. This chain connects TRBV5-1 to TRBJ2-7; D might be TRBD1 or TRBD2, each matching 5 bases. This CDR3 is 14 amino acids long. CDR1 is SGHRS and CDR2 is YFSETQ in the germline V gene. The V end lost 4 bases, the J end lost 2 bases, and 13 bases lay between the germline ends. This chain's CDR3 is CASSPGTPAYEQYF. As DNA, the CDR3 is TGCGCCAGCAGCCCTGGGACCCCCGCCTACGAGCAGTACTTC.

This chain joins TRBV6-5 and TRBJ1-1, with TRBD1 matching 8 bases. V trimming: 6 bases; J trimming: 7 bases; junction bases outside the gene matches: 4. CDR1 is MNHEY, CDR2 SVGAGI, per germline. The CDR3 sequence is 12 residues long. The CDR3 DNA is TGTGCCAGCAGAGAACAGGGGGTTGAAGCTTTCTTT. Encoded protein: CASREQGVEAFF.

The sample holds many counts of this clonotype. The gene calls are TRBV5-1 and TRBJ2-1; maybe TRBD2 (5 bases). V was cut by 3 bases and J by 2 bases, with 12 bases left in between. Germline CDR1 reads SGHRS; CDR2 reads YFSETQ. This CDR3 has 15 residues. The CDR3: CASSSTSPAYNEQFF. The CDR3 nucleotides are TGCGCCAGCAGCTCCACTAGTCCCGCCTACAATGAGCAGTTCTTC.

This clonotype was observed a few times. The chain joins TRBV6-2 or TRBV6-3 to TRBJ2-6; tentatively, D is TRBD2 (6 bases). The V gene's germline CDR1 is MNHEY and CDR2 SVGEGT. The CDR3 is made up of 14 amino acids. V lost 9 bases and J lost 0, with 9 bases in between. CDR3 sequence: CASRGISGANVLTF. CDR3 DNA: TGTGCCAGTCGGGGGATCTCTGGGGCCAACGTCCTGACTTTC.

This clonotype was observed at least ten times. The J gene is TRBJ2-1, the V gene TRBV18, with D perhaps matching TRBD1 or TRBD2 (5 bases each). Germline CDR1 KGHSH, CDR2 LQKENI. With 6 bases removed from V and 4 bases from J, the gap between germline ends came to 16 bases. This CDR3 has 15 amino acids. CDR3: CASSRTGTDYNEQFF. The CDR3 DNA reads TGTGCCAGCTCGCGTACCGGGACGGATTACAATGAGCAGTTCTTC. The whole variable domain, filled in from reference TRBV18 and TRBJ2-1, reads NAGVMQNPRHLVRRRGQEARLRCSPMKGHSHVYWYRQLPEEGLKFMVYLQKENIIDESGMPKERFSAEFPKEGPSILRIQQVVRGDSAAYFCASSRTGTDYNEQFFGPGTRLTVL.

The V call is TRBV5-5, the J call TRBJ2-2, with 10 bases aligning to TRBD2. Trimming at V came to 2 bases and at J to 7 bases, leaving 5 bases not matched to a gene. The germline gives CDR1 SGHKS, CDR2 YYEKEE (reference sequence). The CDR3 runs 15 residues. As DNA, the CDR3 is TGTGCCAGCAGCTTCAGCGGGAGGGCCGGCGGGGAGCTGTTTTTT. Encoded protein: CASSFSGRAGGELFF.

The CDR3 here is CASSSPRTAIYSGANVLTF. The CDR3 bases are TGTGCCAGCAGCTCCCCACGGACAGCGATATACTCTGGGGCCAACGTCCTGACTTTC. The chain couples TRBV11-2 to TRBJ2-6, with a weak D call TRBD1 (6 bases). The CDR3 loop spans 19 amino acids. V lost 4 bases and J 0 bases, leaving 19 bases between the germline ends. Per the germline V gene, CDR1 is SGHAT and CDR2 is FQNNGV.

The CDR3 reads CASNPRDRGSYNSPLHF. CDR3 nucleotides: TGTGCCAGTAACCCCCGGGACCGAGGCTCCTATAATTCACCCCTCCACTTT. This chain uses TRBV19 with TRBJ1-6; TRBD1 might be the D (5 bases). The CDR3 contains 17 residues. Germline assignment: CDR1 LNHDA and CDR2 SQIVND (reference sequence). Trimming removed 7 bases at V and 0 bases at J, with 16 bases between.

This clonotype was counted many times. The J gene is TRBJ2-7, the V gene TRBV6-2 or TRBV6-3, with TRBD2 identical over 12 bases. The CDR3 extends over 16 amino acids. Germline V gives CDR1 MNHEY, CDR2 SVGEGT. V trimming: 6 bases; J trimming: 5 bases; junction bases outside the gene matches: 11. The CDR3 coding sequence is TGTGCCAGCAGCCAACAGACTAGCGGGAGACCTAACGAGCAGTACTTC. Translating it yields CASSQQTSGRPNEQYF.

This clonotype turned up a few times. The chain uses TRBV5-1 and TRBJ2-1; 10 positions agree with TRBD1. CDR1 and CDR2 from the germline V gene are SGHRS and YFSETQ. This CDR3 region has 14 residues. Trimming removed 4 bases from V and 6 bases from J; junction bases left unmatched: 4. CDR3 nucleotides: TGCGCCAGCAGCGGCCGGACAGGGGGCAATGAGCAGTTCTTC. Translating it yields CASSGRTGGNEQFF.

This clonotype came up many times. J is TRBJ1-6 and V is TRBV27, with 7 bases aligning to TRBD1. V shed 6 bases, J shed 9 bases, and the junction held 5 bases outside the gene matches. The CDR3 length is 13 residues. The germline gives CDR1 MNHEY, CDR2 SMNVEV (reference sequence). CDR3 coding DNA: TGTGCCAGCAGGGACAGGCGTAGTTCACCCCTCCACTTT. The encoded protein is CASRDRRSSPLHF.

This clonotype was found many times. At one end, the junction sequence differs from germline, possibly due to a read error. The genes are TRBV4-2 and TRBJ1-1; possibly TRBD1 for D (5 bases). The CDR3 is made up of 15 amino acids. CDR1 and CDR2 from the germline V gene are LGHNA and YNFKEQ. CDR3 in DNA: TGTGCCAGCAGCCGGGGGGGGACCATGAACGCTGAAGCTTTCTTT. Its protein product is CASSRGGTMNAEAFF.

A few counts support this clonotype. The V and J genes are TRBV4-3 and TRBJ2-2; D call uncertain. CDR3 length: 14 residues. In germline, CDR1 is LGHNA, CDR2 YSLEER. V dropped 4 bases and J dropped 3 bases, with 9 bases sitting between them. The CDR3 region has the DNA TGCGCCAGCAGCCCGGTAGTGCACACCGGGGAGCTGTTTTTT. Translation gives CASSPVVHTGELFF.

The table lists this clonotype with a few counts. This chain uses TRBV10-2 with TRBJ1-4; 10 nucleotides align to TRBD1. After removal of 6 bases from V and 3 bases from J, the junction contained 10 bases not matched to a gene. The germline CDR1 and CDR2 sequences are WSHSY and SAAADI. CDR3 length: 17 amino acids. The DNA for the CDR3 is TGCGCCAGCAGCCCCCGGGACAGGGGTGTCCCTAATGAAAAACTGTTTTTT. This translates into CASSPRDRGVPNEKLFF.

The chain uses TRBV5-1 and TRBJ2-5; D is perhaps TRBD1 (5 bases). The CDR3 runs 12 residues. Germline V lookup: CDR1 SGHRS, CDR2 YFSETQ. V lost 7 bases and J 2 bases, leaving 9 bases between the germline ends. As DNA, the CDR3 is TGCGCCAGCCGCCGACAGCAAGAGACCCAGTACTTC. This encodes CASRRQQETQYF. The variable domain in full, completed from reference TRBV5-1 and TRBJ2-5, reads KAGVTQTPRYLIKTRGQQVTLSCSPISGHRSVSWYQQTPGQGLQFLFEYFSETQRNKGNFPGRFSGRQFSNSRSEMNVSTLELGDSALYLCASRRQQETQYFGPGTRLLVL.

This chain uses TRBV7-9 with TRBJ2-5; 8 bases fit TRBD2. The V gene's germline CDR1 is SEHNR and CDR2 FQNEAQ (reference sequence). The CDR3 runs to 15 residues. Trimming cost V 5 bases and J 6 bases; bases outside gene matches: 11. CDR3 nucleotides: TGTGCCAGCAGCCCAGAGCGGGAGACGGCCCAGACCCAGTACTTC. This sequence encodes CASSPERETAQTQYF.

This clonotype was seen a few times. The chain employs TRBV4-3 and TRBJ2-2; TRBD1 or TRBD2 may be the D gene (6 bases each). V lost 1 base, J lost 4 bases, and 7 bases lay in between. The CDR3 extends over 14 amino acids. Germline values: CDR1 LGHNA, CDR2 YSLEER. In DNA form, the CDR3 reads TGCGCCAGCAGCCAAGGGGGGGCCACCGGGGAGCTGTTTTTT. Translated: CASSQGGATGELFF.

The table lists this clonotype with a few counts. V is TRBV5-1 and J is TRBJ2-1; D might be TRBD1 (5 bases). Germline V CDR1 and CDR2: SGHRS, YFSETQ. This CDR3 contains 12 residues. V lost 5 bases and J 5 bases, leaving 8 bases between the germline ends. CDR3: CASRQVNNEQFF. The CDR3 DNA follows: TGCGCCAGCAGACAGGTGAACAATGAGCAGTTCTTC.

The V call is TRBV18, the J call TRBJ2-3, with 11 bases fitting TRBD1. This CDR3 is 14 amino acids long. Germline V gene lookup returns CDR1 KGHSH and CDR2 LQKENI. Trimming took 5 bases from V and 4 from J; bases not matched to a gene: 2. Written as DNA, the CDR3 is TGTGCCAGCTCAGGACAGGGGGCCGCAGATACGCAGTATTTT. It yields the protein CASSGQGAADTQYF.

The chain joins TRBV4-2 to TRBJ2-5; 7 bases are a match to TRBD2. The J segment lost 5 bases and the V segment lost 2 bases, leaving 14 bases of the junction unmatched. CDR1 and CDR2 (germline): LGHNA, YNFKEQ. The CDR3 has 17 amino acids. The CDR3 DNA reads as TGTGCCAGCAGCCAACCCGGGAGGAGTGCCGGCCGGGAGACCCAGTACTTC. Translating gives CASSQPGRSAGRETQYF.

The rearrangement joins TRBV5-6 to TRBJ2-5, with TRBD2 matching over 8 bases. The CDR3 has 15 amino acids. Unmatched junction bases numbered 4, after V lost 0 bases and J lost 3 bases. The germline V gene has CDR1 SGHDT and CDR2 YYEEEE. CDR3 sequence (DNA): TGTGCCAGCAGCTTGGCCGGACTAGCTGAAGAGACCCAGTACTTC. Protein: CASSLAGLAEETQYF.